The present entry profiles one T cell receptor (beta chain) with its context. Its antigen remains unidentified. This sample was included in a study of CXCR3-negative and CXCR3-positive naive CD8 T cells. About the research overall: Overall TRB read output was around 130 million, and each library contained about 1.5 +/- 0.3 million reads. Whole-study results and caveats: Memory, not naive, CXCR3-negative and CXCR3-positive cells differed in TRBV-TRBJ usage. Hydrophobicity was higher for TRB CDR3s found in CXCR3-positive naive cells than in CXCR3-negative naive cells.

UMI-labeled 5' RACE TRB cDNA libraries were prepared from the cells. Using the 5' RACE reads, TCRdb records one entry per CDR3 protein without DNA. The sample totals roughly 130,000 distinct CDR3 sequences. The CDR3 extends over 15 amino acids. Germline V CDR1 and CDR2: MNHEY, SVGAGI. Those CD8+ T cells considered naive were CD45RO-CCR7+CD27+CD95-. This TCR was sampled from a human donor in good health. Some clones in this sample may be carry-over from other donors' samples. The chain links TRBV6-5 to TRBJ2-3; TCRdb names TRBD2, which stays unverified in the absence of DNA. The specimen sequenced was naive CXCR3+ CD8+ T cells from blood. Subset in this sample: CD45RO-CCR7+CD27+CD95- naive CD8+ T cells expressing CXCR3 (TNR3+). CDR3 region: CASSSHRGGTDTQYF.